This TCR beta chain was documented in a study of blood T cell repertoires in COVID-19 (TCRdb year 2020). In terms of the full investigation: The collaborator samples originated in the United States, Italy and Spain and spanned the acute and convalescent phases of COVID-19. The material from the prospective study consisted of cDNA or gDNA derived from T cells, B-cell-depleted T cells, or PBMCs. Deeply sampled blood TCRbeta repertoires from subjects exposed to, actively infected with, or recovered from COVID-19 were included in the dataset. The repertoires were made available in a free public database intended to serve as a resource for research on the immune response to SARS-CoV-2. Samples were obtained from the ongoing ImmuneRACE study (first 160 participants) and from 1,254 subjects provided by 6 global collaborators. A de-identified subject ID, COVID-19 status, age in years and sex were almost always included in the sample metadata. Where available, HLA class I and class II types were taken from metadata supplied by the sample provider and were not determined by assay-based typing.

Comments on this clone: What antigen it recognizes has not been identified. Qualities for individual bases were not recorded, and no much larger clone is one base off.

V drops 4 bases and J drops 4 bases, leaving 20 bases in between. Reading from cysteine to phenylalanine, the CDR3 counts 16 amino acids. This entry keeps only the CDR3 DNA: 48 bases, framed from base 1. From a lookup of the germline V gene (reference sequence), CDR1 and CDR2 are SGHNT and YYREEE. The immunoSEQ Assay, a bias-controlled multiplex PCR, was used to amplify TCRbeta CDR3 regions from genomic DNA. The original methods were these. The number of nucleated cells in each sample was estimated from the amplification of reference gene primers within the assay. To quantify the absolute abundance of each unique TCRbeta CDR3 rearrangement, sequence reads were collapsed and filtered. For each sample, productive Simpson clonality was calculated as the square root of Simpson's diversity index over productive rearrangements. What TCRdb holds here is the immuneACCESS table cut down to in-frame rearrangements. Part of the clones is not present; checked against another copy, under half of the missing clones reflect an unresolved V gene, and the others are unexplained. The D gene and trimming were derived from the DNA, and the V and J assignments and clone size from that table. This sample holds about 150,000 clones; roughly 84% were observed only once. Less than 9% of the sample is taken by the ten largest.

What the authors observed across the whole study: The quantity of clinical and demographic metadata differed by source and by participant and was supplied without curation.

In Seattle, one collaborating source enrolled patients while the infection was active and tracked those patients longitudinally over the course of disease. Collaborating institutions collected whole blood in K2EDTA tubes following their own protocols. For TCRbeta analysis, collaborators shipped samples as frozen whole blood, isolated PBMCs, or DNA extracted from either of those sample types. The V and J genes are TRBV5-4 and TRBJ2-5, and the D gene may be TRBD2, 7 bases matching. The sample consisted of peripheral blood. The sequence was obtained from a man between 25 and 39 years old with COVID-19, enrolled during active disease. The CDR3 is CASSPTTGWGGETQYF. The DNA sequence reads TGTGCCAGCAGCCCCACGACAGGATGGGGGGGAGAGACCCAGTACTTC.